Below, 11 T cell receptor beta chains from the same sample are listed, as sequenced in a study of CD8+ T cells in alopecia areata. Investigators isolated RNA and reverse transcribed it into cDNA to act as the sequencing template. The method was immunoSEQ multiplex PCR; TCRdb's version includes in-frame clones alone and lacks a portion of them. The profile shows about 120,000 clones, about 61% of them singletons. Treatment noted: oral pan-JAK inhibitor, 5-10 mg twice daily. The sample in question was CD8+ T cells sorted from blood, obtained at week 4, from a patient treated with tofacitinib. The receptors shown here come from a human donor with alopecia areata.

The chain is built from TRBV29-1 and TRBJ2-7; D is uncertain. Trimming took off 4 bases at V and 3 bases at J, with 13 bases between the two ends. Germline V gene sequence: CDR1 SQVTM, CDR2 ANQGSEA. The CDR3 has 13 residues. The CDR3: CSVGVAASYEQYF. In nucleotides, the CDR3 is TGCAGCGTTGGGGTGGCGGCTAGCTACGAGCAGTACTTC.

This sequence joins TRBV29-1 and TRBJ1-2; D uncertain. The V gene lost 5 bases and the J gene lost 4 bases, with 11 bases spanning the gap. The germline CDR1 and CDR2 sequences are SQVTM and ANQGSEA. CDR3 length: 12 residues. The CDR3 DNA reads as TGCAGCGTTTTTGGGCAGTTCTATGGCTACACCTTC. This gives the protein CSVFGQFYGYTF.

This clone appeared a single time. The chain has TRBV9 and TRBJ1-1; no clear D gene. V was cut by 0 bases and J by 6 bases, with 15 bases left in between. The CDR3 contains 15 residues. Germline V lookup: CDR1 SGDLS, CDR2 YYNGEE. In nucleotides, the CDR3 is TGTGCCAGCAGCGTAGCGGCGGGGTCTGGCGCTGAAGCTTTCTTT. Its translation is CASSVAAGSGAEAFF.

The chain combines TRBV18 with TRBJ2-1; 10 bases align to TRBD2. The V gene's germline CDR1 is KGHSH and CDR2 LQKENI. This CDR3 spans 15 amino acids. V lost 4 bases, J lost 4 bases, and 4 bases stayed unmatched. This CDR3 is CASSRASGGYNEQFF. DNA of the CDR3: TGTGCCAGCTCACGAGCTAGCGGGGGATACAATGAGCAGTTCTTC.

The gene calls are TRBV4-1 and TRBJ1-5; TRBD1 matches at 7 bases. Trimming cost V 1 base and J 1 base; bases outside gene matches: 1. The CDR3 contains 15 residues. CDR1 MGHRA and CDR2 YSYEKL come from the germline V gene. The CDR3 region is CASSQGQGSNQPQHF. In DNA, the CDR3 is TGCGCCAGCAGCCAAGGACAGGGAAGCAATCAGCCCCAGCATTTT.

The chain has TRBV13 and TRBJ2-7; D remains ambiguous. Per the germline V gene, CDR1 is PRHDT and CDR2 is FYEKMQ (reference sequence). This CDR3 spans 13 amino acids. Trimming cost V 1 base and J 1 base, with 5 bases left between them. The CDR3 here is CASSLVTSYEQYF. The DNA for the CDR3 is TGTGCCAGCAGCTTAGTAACTTCCTACGAGCAGTACTTC.

The V gene is TRBV29-1, the J gene TRBJ1-1; D is uncertain. V gave up 7 bases and J gave up 1 base, with 7 bases separating them. The CDR3 totals 11 residues. Per the germline V gene, CDR1 is SQVTM and CDR2 is ANQGSEA. CDR3 nucleotides: TGCAGCGAAGGGCAGAACACTGAAGCTTTCTTT. Residues: CSEGQNTEAFF.

This clone was seen only a few times. V usage is TRBV6-1 and J usage is TRBJ2-3, with TRBD1 matching over 7 bases. This CDR3 has 16 amino acids. The germline gives CDR1 MNHNS, CDR2 SASEGT. Germline trimming cut 3 bases from V and 0 bases from J; bases unmatched to any gene: 6. The CDR3 sequence: CASSETGMGSTDTQYF. The DNA of the CDR3 is TGTGCCAGCAGTGAGACAGGGATGGGGAGCACAGATACGCAGTATTTT.

The chain combines TRBV29-1 with TRBJ2-7; 11 nucleotides match TRBD2. The CDR3 extends over 13 amino acids. V trimming: 8 bases; J trimming: 2 bases; junction bases outside the gene matches: 5. Germline V gene sequence: CDR1 SQVTM, CDR2 ANQGSEA. The CDR3 region is CSLLTSGAYEQYF. CDR3 bases: TGCAGCTTACTGACTAGCGGGGCCTACGAGCAGTACTTC.

This clone was seen a few times. V usage is TRBV2 and J usage is TRBJ1-2; D unclear. Germline V gene data show CDR1 as SNHLY and CDR2 as FYNNEI. Between the trimmed V and J ends, which lost 6 bases and 1 base, there was a span of 18 bases. This CDR3 has 16 amino acids. CDR3 in DNA: TGTGCCAGCAGCTCGCCGCTTGACATCCATAACTATGGCTACACCTTC. It translates to CASSSPLDIHNYGYTF.

This clone was detected a few times. V and J are TRBV29-1 and TRBJ1-2; 7 bases are a match to TRBD1. The V gene's germline CDR1 is SQVTM and CDR2 ANQGSEA. J was trimmed by 1 base and V by 7 bases; bases with no gene match: 6. The CDR3 covers 13 residues. CDR3 nucleotide sequence: TGCAGCGGAGGGGACAGAGATAACTATGGCTACACCTTC. It codes for CSGGDRDNYGYTF.